Listed below are T cell receptor beta chains from one sample, sequenced in a study of blood T cells in healthy people across ages. TCRdb re-called the 5' RACE reads through MiXCR, storing one row per CDR3 protein. The data contain around 670,000 distinct CDR3 sequences, about 28% of them seen just once; the ten biggest clones take up approximately 14%. Material: blood. The receptor source for this set is an elderly woman in good health. Both conserved end residues are part of each CDR3. The D gene is left open where the match is weak. Expanded clones get a size class; other rows say once, few or many, or leave the size out.

V	D	J	size	DNA	CDR3
TRBV15	.	TRBJ2-1	many	TGTGCCACCAGCAGCCAAGGGCGGGCCGACAATGAGCAGTTCTTC	CATSSQGRADNEQFF
TRBV5-1	.	TRBJ1-4	few	TGCGCCAGCAGCTTGGGACTTCGGGAAAAACTGTTTTTT	CASSLGLREKLFF
TRBV9	TRBD2	TRBJ2-5	many	TGTGCCAGCAGCGTAGCAGAGGGGAGGTCGAGCGGGGTGTACCAAGAGACCCAGTACTTC	CASSVAEGRSSGVYQETQYF
TRBV7-3	.	TRBJ2-1	many	TGTGCCAGCAGCCCCGGTTTGAGGGGAAATGAGCAGTTCTTC	CASSPGLRGNEQFF
TRBV20-1	.	TRBJ2-7	.	TGCAGTGCTAGCACGGGAGCCACCTACGAGCAGTACTTC	CSASTGATYEQYF
TRBV7-2	.	TRBJ1-1	.	TGTGCCAGCAGCTTACTACTTACACCCACTGAAGCTTTCTTT	CASSLLLTPTEAFF
TRBV7-2	.	TRBJ1-2	many	TGTGCCAGCAGCTTATATGACAGTGGACGCGGCTACACCTTC	CASSLYDSGRGYTF
TRBV6-2/TRBV6-3	.	TRBJ1-5	.	TGTGCCAGCACCGAGGGATATAGCAATCAGCCCCAGCATTTT	CASTEGYSNQPQHF
TRBV6-5	TRBD2	TRBJ2-3	few	TGTGCCAGCAGACAACTAGCGGGGGGGCCGGATACGCAGTATTTT	CASRQLAGGPDTQYF
TRBV2	TRBD1	TRBJ2-3	many	TGTGCCAGCAGTTGGGACAGGGATTGGCCAGATACGCAGTATTTT	CASSWDRDWPDTQYF
TRBV6-2/TRBV6-3	.	TRBJ2-1	many	TGTGCCAGCAGTTACTCCTTCCGTGGCGGAGTCCTCTACAATGAGCAGTTCTTC	CASSYSFRGGVLYNEQFF
TRBV20-1	.	TRBJ1-2	many	TGCAGTGCTAGAGATATAAAAGGGGCCAACTATGGCTACACCTTC	CSARDIKGANYGYTF
TRBV5-5	.	TRBJ1-2	.	TGTGCCAGCACCGGCGGGGGCACCTTAGCTAACTATGGCTACACCTTC	CASTGGGTLANYGYTF
TRBV7-3	TRBD2	TRBJ2-1	.	TGCGCCAGCAGCCCGGGACTAGCGGTATACAATGAGCAGTTCTTC	CASSPGLAVYNEQFF
TRBV6-1	TRBD2	TRBJ2-3	many	TGTGCCAGCAGCGCCCTTAGCGGGGGGGCAGATACGCAGTATTTT	CASSALSGGADTQYF
TRBV2	.	TRBJ2-5	many	TGTGCCAGCAGTTGGATGGACTACAATGAGCAGTACTTC	CASSWMDYNEQYF
TRBV7-2	.	TRBJ2-3	.	TGTGCCAGCAGCCCCCAGGACCAAGATACGCAGTATTTT	CASSPQDQDTQYF
TRBV7-2	TRBD1	TRBJ2-7	many	TGTGCCAGCAGCTCACGGACAGGGCAAGAGCAGTACTTC	CASSSRTGQEQYF
TRBV6-6	.	TRBJ2-2	.	TGTGCCAGCAGTTACTCGAAAGGAAACACCGGGGAGCTGTTTTTT	CASSYSKGNTGELFF
TRBV7-9	TRBD1	TRBJ2-3	.	TGTGCCAGCAGCACTGGGACAGGCCCCACAGATACGCAGTATTTT	CASSTGTGPTDTQYF
TRBV6-1	TRBD2	TRBJ2-3	many	TGTGCCAGCAGTGCAACGCGGGGGGGCATCCATGCAGATACGCAGTATTTT	CASSATRGGIHADTQYF
TRBV7-3	TRBD1	TRBJ2-1	many	TGTGCCAGCAGCTTAAACAGGGGTGGGTTAAATGAGCAGTTCTTC	CASSLNRGGLNEQFF
TRBV5-1	TRBD1	TRBJ1-2	many	TGCGCCAGCAGCCTTGGGACAGGGACTTATGGCTACACCTTC	CASSLGTGTYGYTF
TRBV5-1	.	TRBJ1-1	few	TGCGCCAGCAGCTCCCTCAGAGGGGGGGCTGAAGCTTTCTTT	CASSSLRGGAEAFF
TRBV20-1	.	TRBJ2-7	few	TGCAGTGCCGGGACTCCCTTAATGGAGCAGTACTTC	CSAGTPLMEQYF
TRBV5-1	.	TRBJ2-3	.	TGCGCCAGCAGCTCCCTCATCGGCACAGATACGCAGTATTTT	CASSSLIGTDTQYF
TRBV3-1	.	TRBJ2-1	many	TGTGCCAGCAGCCAAGTAGGCGGCGGCTCGACCAATGAGCAGTTCTTC	CASSQVGGGSTNEQFF